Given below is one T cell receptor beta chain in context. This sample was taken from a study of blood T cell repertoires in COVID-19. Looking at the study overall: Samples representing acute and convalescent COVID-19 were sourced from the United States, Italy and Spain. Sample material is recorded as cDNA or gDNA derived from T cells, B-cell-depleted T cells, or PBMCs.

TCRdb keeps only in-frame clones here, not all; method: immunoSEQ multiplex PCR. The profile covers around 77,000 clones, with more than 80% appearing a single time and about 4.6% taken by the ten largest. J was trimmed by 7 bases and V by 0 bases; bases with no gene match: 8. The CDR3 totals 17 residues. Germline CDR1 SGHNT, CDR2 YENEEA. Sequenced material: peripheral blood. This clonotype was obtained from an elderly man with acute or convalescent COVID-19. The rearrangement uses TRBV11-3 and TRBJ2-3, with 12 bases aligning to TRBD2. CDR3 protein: CASSLDLTSGGMNTQYF. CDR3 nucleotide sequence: TGTGCCAGCAGCTTAGATCTAACTAGCGGGGGGATGAATACGCAGTATTTT.